Below are 17 T cell receptor beta chains sequenced from a single sample in a study of cytomegalovirus exposure and HLA in healthy donors. Here immunoSEQ multiplex PCR was the method, and the copy in TCRdb shows in-frame clones only, minus some. The sample contains 200,000 to 300,000 clones, just under 90% of which appear only once. Sequencing was done on a sample of PBMCs. Receptor source: a man aged 18 to 29 in good health and CMV-seronegative.

V gene TRBV7-9 combines with J gene TRBJ2-5; D not resolved. Germline V CDR1 and CDR2: SEHNR, FQNEAQ (reference sequence). The CDR3 has 12 amino acids. Between the trimmed V and J ends, which lost 4 bases and 2 bases, there was a span of 5 bases. Written as DNA, the CDR3 is TGTGCCAGCAGCTCCAATCAAGAGACCCAGTACTTC. This codes for CASSSNQETQYF.

The genes are TRBV28 and TRBJ2-5; 10 bases fit TRBD1. The length of the CDR3 is 15 residues. The germline CDR1 and CDR2 sequences are MDHEN and SYDVKM. Trimming removed 4 bases from V and 6 bases from J; junction bases left unmatched: 8. CDR3 nucleotides: TGTGCCAGCAGTTCGGGACAGGGGAAGGTGAAGACCCAGTACTTC. Its translation: CASSSGQGKVKTQYF.

The chain links TRBV27 to TRBJ2-3, with 9 bases matching TRBD1. Unmatched junction bases numbered 5, after V lost 6 bases and J lost 4 bases. This CDR3 is 14 amino acids long. The germline V gene has CDR1 MNHEY and CDR2 SMNVEV (reference sequence). CDR3 amino acids: CASRKQGAADTQYF. The CDR3 DNA reads TGTGCCAGCAGGAAACAGGGGGCCGCAGATACGCAGTATTTT.

V gene TRBV10-2 combines with J gene TRBJ1-6, with 10 bases that match TRBD1. The V and J ends lost 2 bases and 7 bases, in that order; junction bases with no gene match: 11. Looked up from germline, CDR1 is WSHSY and CDR2 is SAAADI. The CDR3 has 18 residues. The CDR3 DNA sequence: TGCGCCAGCAGTGAGCCTTACGGGACAGGGGAGTCGAATTCACCCCTCCACTTT. Protein product: CASSEPYGTGESNSPLHF.

This chain connects TRBV19 to TRBJ2-1; D is possibly TRBD2 (5 bases). Trimming removed 4 bases from V and 4 bases from J, with 5 bases in between. The CDR3 sequence is 12 residues long. Germline V CDR1 and CDR2: LNHDA, SQIVND (reference sequence). The CDR3 protein is CASSTGYNEQFF. In DNA form, the CDR3 reads TGTGCCAGTAGTACGGGATACAATGAGCAGTTCTTC. The variable domain in full, with the rest retrieved from reference TRBV19 and TRBJ2-1, is DGGITQSPKYLFRKEGQNVTLSCEQNLNHDAMYWYRQDPGQGLRLIYYSQIVNDFQKGDIAEGYSVSREKKESFPLTVTSAQKNPTAFYLCASSTGYNEQFFGPGTRLTVL.

CDR3 residues: CSGEGNEAFF. The CDR3 coding sequence is TGCAGTGGGGAGGGAAATGAAGCTTTCTTT. V usage is TRBV20-1 and J usage is TRBJ1-1; no firm D call. CDR3 length: 10 amino acids. The germline CDR1 and CDR2 sequences are DFQATT and SNEGSKA (reference sequence). Trimming shortened V by 7 bases and J by 7 bases, and 10 bases separated the two germline ends.

The chain joins TRBV28 to TRBJ2-7; D is possibly TRBD1 (5 bases). Trimming pared 8 bases from V and 2 bases from J, leaving 13 bases between. The CDR3 runs to 13 residues. Looked up from germline, CDR1 is MDHEN and CDR2 is SYDVKM. The CDR3 is CASHEAGTYEQYF. CDR3 sequence (DNA): TGTGCCAGCCATGAGGCAGGGACCTACGAGCAGTACTTC.

The rearrangement links TRBV18 to TRBJ2-7, with 8 bases aligning to TRBD2. Germline V gene data show CDR1 as KGHSH and CDR2 as LQKENI. This CDR3 is built from 15 residues. The V and J ends lost 3 bases and 3 bases, in that order; junction bases with no gene match: 7. Here the CDR3 DNA reads TGTGCCAGCTCACCTGACGAGCGGGGGAACTACGAGCAGTACTTC. This encodes CASSPDERGNYEQYF. Variable domain in full (rest from reference TRBV18 and TRBJ2-7): NAGVMQNPRHLVRRRGQEARLRCSPMKGHSHVYWYRQLPEEGLKFMVYLQKENIIDESGMPKERFSAEFPKEGPSILRIQQVVRGDSAAYFCASSPDERGNYEQYFGPGTRLTVT.

V and J are TRBV19 and TRBJ2-1; maybe TRBD2 (5 bases). CDR1 LNHDA and CDR2 SQIVND come from the germline V gene (reference sequence). The CDR3 totals 11 residues. V was shortened by 4 bases and J by 10 bases, with 8 bases between the two germline ends. This chain's CDR3 is CASSTAGEQFF. DNA for the CDR3: TGTGCCAGTAGTACCGCGGGCGAGCAGTTCTTC.

The rearrangement links TRBV6-5 to TRBJ2-7, with D perhaps matching TRBD1 (6 bases). Deletions cut 5 bases from V and 3 bases from J, with 11 bases between. CDR1 is MNHEY, CDR2 SVGAGI, per germline. The CDR3 consists of 13 residues. CDR3 nucleotide sequence: TGTGCCAGCAGTGGAGGACAGTTCTACGAGCAGTACTTC. Amino acids: CASSGGQFYEQYF.

J is TRBJ2-5 and V is TRBV5-1; possibly TRBD2 for D (5 bases). The germline V gene has CDR1 SGHRS and CDR2 YFSETQ. This CDR3 is 14 amino acids long. V was shortened by 1 base and J by 4 bases, with 11 bases between the two germline ends. CDR3 in DNA: TGCGCCAGCAGCTTGTCTCTAGCAGCAGAGACCCAGTACTTC. The encoded protein is CASSLSLAAETQYF. Full variable domain (remainder filled in from reference TRBV5-1 and TRBJ2-5): KAGVTQTPRYLIKTRGQQVTLSCSPISGHRSVSWYQQTPGQGLQFLFEYFSETQRNKGNFPGRFSGRQFSNSRSEMNVSTLELGDSALYLCASSLSLAAETQYFGPGTRLLVL.

The V gene is TRBV4-3, the J gene TRBJ2-1; perhaps TRBD1 as D (8 bases). Germline CDR1 is LGHNA and CDR2 is YSLEER. The V gene lost 1 base and the J gene lost 9 bases, with 16 bases spanning the gap. This CDR3 region has 15 residues. The CDR3 nucleotides read TGCGCCAGCAGCCAAGGGACAGGGAGGGAGAGTGAGCAGTTCTTC. It is translated as CASSQGTGRESEQFF.

The rearrangement joins TRBV9 to TRBJ2-1; D gene ambiguous. V lost 4 bases and J lost 0, with 17 bases in between. The length of the CDR3 is 17 residues. The germline CDR1 and CDR2 sequences are SGDLS and YYNGEE. The CDR3 DNA reads TGTGCCAGCAGCCGAACACCCTCCTCGGGCTCCTACAATGAGCAGTTCTTC. Encoded protein: CASSRTPSSGSYNEQFF.

V is TRBV10-3 and J is TRBJ1-6, with no clear D. The CDR3 runs 13 residues. CDR1 and CDR2 (germline): ENHRY, SYGVKD. Trimming stripped 2 bases from V and 9 bases from J, with 8 bases between. CDR3 region: CAISEGWSSPLHF. The CDR3 DNA reads as TGTGCCATCAGTGAGGGTTGGAGTTCACCCCTCCACTTT.

This rearrangement joins TRBV7-9 to TRBJ1-5; 8 bases are shared with TRBD1. The CDR3 consists of 15 residues. J was trimmed by 8 bases and V by 8 bases; bases with no gene match: 14. Germline CDR1 and CDR2: SEHNR and FQNEAQ (reference sequence). The CDR3 here is CASWEDRVFWEPQHF. In DNA, the CDR3 is TGTGCCAGCTGGGAGGACAGGGTATTTTGGGAGCCCCAGCATTTT.

This clone was seen a few times. The gene calls are TRBV5-1 and TRBJ2-7; D may be TRBD2 (6 bases). The CDR3 contains 14 residues. Germline V gives CDR1 SGHRS, CDR2 YFSETQ. V gave up 1 base and J gave up 2 bases, with 10 bases separating them. The CDR3 is CASSLLSGAYEQYF. The CDR3 nucleotides read TGCGCCAGCAGCTTGCTGTCGGGGGCCTACGAGCAGTACTTC.

The rearrangement joins TRBV4-3 to TRBJ2-7; the D is unclear. The CDR3 has 14 amino acids. V dropped 1 base and J dropped 4 bases, with 11 bases sitting between them. CDR1 and CDR2 (germline): LGHNA, YSLEER. The CDR3, as DNA: TGCGCCAGCAGCCAAGGGAGTACTGGATACGAGCAGTACTTC. Translation gives CASSQGSTGYEQYF.